This entry describes one T cell receptor beta chain. Its antigen remains unidentified. Uncontrolled infections, other autoimmune diseases, pregnancy or lactation led to exclusion of patients. The entry originates in a study of T cells in Graves' hyperthyroidism and ophthalmopathy. The CDR3 is 14 residues long. V was pared by 6 bases and J by 4 bases, with 16 bases between. Looked up from germline, CDR1 is DFQATT and CDR2 is SNEGSKA (reference sequence). TCR beta CDR3 regions were amplified from RNA. When the TCR CDR3 underwent first-round RT-PCR, the HTBI primer set was used. TCRdb fed the multiplex PCR reads into MiXCR, producing one record per CDR3 protein. The table has roughly 400,000 distinct CDR3 sequences, around 15% seen once. General observations from the study: Model-based prediction identified ophthalmopathy a median approximately 6.2 months prior to its onset. Peripheral blood also featured most of the thyroid clonotypes expanded above 0.001.

The sequence was obtained from a man over 45 with Graves' ophthalmopathy. Sequenced: blood. The V call is TRBV20-1, the J call TRBJ2-1, with unresolved D. The CDR3 is CSAPTGLEYNEQFF. CDR3 DNA: TGCAGTGCCCCTACGGGTCTGGAATACAATGAGCAGTTCTTC.